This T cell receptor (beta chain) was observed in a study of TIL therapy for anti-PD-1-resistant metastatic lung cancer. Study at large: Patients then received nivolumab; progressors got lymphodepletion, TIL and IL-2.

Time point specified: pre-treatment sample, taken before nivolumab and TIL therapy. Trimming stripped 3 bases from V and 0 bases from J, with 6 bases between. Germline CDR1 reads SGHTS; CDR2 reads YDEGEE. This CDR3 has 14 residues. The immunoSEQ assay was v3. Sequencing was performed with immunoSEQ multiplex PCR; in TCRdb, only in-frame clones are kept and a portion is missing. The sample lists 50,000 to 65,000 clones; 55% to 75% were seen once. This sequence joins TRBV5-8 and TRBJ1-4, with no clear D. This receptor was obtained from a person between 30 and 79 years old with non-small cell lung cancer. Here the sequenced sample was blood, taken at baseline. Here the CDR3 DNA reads TGTGCCAGCAGCTCGACAACAACTAATGAAAAACTGTTTTTT. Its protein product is CASSSTTTNEKLFF.